This paragraph covers one T cell receptor beta chain sequence. One end of the junction varies from germline; a read error may be responsible. Specified time point: after trial treatment. Treatment of the sample: LDRT plus nivolumab, ipilimumab, low-dose cyclophosphamide and aspirin (RACIN trial). TRAV- and TRBV-specific primers were used for first-strand cDNA, which covered alpha and beta chains. TCR amplification ran approximately 22 PCR cycles using constant-region and V-primer adapter primers. TCRdb re-analysed the reads in MiXCR, keeping a single row per CDR3 protein. The sample gives 30,000 to 45,000 distinct CDR3 sequences, less than 25% of which show up once; 9.2% is in the top ten. This record belongs to a study of low-dose radiotherapy and immunotherapy resistance in tumors. Looked up from germline, CDR1 is SGHKS and CDR2 is YYEKEE (reference sequence). The CDR3 consists of 14 residues.

This TCR derives from a female donor with ovarian cancer. This specimen was PBMCs, taken after low-dose radiotherapy plus immunotherapy. This chain links TRBV5-5 with TRBJ1-5; D gene unclear. The CDR3 is CASSFMQVNQPLHF. The DNA of the CDR3 is TGTGCCAGCAGCTTCATGCAGGTCAATCAGCCCCTGCATTTT.